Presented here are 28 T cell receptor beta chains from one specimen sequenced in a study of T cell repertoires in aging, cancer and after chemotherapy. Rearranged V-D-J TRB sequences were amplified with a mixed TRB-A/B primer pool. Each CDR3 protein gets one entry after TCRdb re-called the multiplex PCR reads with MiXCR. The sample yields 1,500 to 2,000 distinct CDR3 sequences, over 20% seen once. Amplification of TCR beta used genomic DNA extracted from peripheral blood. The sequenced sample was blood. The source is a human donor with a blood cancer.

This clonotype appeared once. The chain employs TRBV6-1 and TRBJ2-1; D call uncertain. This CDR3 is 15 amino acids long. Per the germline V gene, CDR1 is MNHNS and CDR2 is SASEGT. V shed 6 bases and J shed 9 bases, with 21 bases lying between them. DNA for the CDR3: TGTGCCAGCAGCAACCTAGGAATAAGAGCCGTTGAGCAGTTCTTC. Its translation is CASSNLGIRAVEQFF.

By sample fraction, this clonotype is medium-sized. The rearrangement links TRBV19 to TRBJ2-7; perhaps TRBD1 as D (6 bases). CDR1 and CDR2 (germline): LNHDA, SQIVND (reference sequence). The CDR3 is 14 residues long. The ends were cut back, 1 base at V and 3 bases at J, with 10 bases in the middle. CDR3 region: CASSIAGRGYEQYF. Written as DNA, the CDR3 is TGTGCCAGTAGTATAGCTGGCAGGGGCTACGAGCAGTACTTC.

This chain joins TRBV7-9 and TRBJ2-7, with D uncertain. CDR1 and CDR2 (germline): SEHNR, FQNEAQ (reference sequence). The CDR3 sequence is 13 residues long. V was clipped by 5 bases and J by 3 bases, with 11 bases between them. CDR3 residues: CASSPGPGYEQYF. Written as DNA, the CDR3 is TGTGCCAGCAGCCCCGGCCCAGGCTACGAGCAGTACTTC.

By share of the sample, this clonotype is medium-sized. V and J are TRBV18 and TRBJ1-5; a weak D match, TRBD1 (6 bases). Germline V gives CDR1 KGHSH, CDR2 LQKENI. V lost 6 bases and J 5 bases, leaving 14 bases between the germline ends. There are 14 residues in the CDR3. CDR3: CASSLGTLDQPQHF. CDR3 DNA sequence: TGTGCCAGCTCTCTCGGGACATTAGATCAGCCCCAGCATTTT.

The CDR3 nucleotides are TGCGCCAGCAGCTTGGCCACGGGACAGACCTACGAGCAGTACTTC. Translation gives CASSLATGQTYEQYF. The J gene is TRBJ2-7, the V gene TRBV5-1; TRBD1 agrees at 7 bases. The V segment lost 0 bases and the J segment 2 bases; nucleotides outside the gene matches: 5. This CDR3 is built from 15 residues. Per the germline V gene, CDR1 is SGHRS and CDR2 is YFSETQ.

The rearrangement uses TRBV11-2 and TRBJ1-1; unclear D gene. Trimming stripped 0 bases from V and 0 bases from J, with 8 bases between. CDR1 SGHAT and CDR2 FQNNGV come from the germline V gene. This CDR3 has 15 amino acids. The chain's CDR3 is CASSLDEVMNTEAFF. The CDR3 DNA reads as TGTGCCAGCAGCTTAGATGAGGTAATGAACACTGAAGCTTTCTTT.

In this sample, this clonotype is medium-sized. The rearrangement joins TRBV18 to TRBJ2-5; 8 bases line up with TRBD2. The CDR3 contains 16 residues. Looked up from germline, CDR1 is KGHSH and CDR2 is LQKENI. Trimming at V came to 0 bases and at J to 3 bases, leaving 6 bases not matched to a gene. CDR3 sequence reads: CASSPPGGLGKETQYF. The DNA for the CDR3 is TGTGCCAGCTCACCACCGGGGGGACTAGGTAAAGAGACCCAGTACTTC.

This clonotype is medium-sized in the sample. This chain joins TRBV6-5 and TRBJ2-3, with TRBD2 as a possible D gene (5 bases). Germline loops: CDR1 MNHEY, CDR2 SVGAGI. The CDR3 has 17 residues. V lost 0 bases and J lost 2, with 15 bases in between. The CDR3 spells CASSYSISSRTTDTQYF. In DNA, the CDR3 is TGTGCCAGCAGTTACTCCATCTCTAGCAGAACCACAGATACGCAGTATTTT.

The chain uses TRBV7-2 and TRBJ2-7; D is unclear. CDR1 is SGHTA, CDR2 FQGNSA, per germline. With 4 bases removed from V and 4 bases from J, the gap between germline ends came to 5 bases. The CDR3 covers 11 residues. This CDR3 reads CASSYQYEQYF. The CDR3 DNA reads TGTGCCAGCAGCTACCAATACGAGCAGTACTTC.

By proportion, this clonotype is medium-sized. The CDR3 spells CASTMDRGEQYF. The CDR3 DNA follows: TGTGCCAGCACCATGGACAGGGGCGAGCAGTACTTC. The chain combines TRBV6-1 with TRBJ2-7; 9 nucleotides line up with TRBD1. Germline values: CDR1 MNHNS, CDR2 SASEGT. CDR3 size: 12 residues. With 7 bases clipped from V and 6 bases from J, the junction kept 4 bases outside the gene matches.

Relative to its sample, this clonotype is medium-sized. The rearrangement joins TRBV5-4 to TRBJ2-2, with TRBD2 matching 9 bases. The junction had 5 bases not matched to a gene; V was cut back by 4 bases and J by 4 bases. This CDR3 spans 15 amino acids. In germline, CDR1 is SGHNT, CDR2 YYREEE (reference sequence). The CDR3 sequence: CASSPGTSRTGELFF. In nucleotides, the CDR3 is TGTGCCAGCAGCCCCGGGACTAGCCGCACCGGGGAGCTGTTTTTT.

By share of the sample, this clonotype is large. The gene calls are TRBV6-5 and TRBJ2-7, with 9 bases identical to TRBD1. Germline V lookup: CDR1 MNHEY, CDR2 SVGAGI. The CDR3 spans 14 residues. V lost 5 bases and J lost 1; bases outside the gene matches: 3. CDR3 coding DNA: TGTGCCAGCAGTCCCGGACAGGGGTCCTACGAGCAGTACTTC. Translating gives CASSPGQGSYEQYF.

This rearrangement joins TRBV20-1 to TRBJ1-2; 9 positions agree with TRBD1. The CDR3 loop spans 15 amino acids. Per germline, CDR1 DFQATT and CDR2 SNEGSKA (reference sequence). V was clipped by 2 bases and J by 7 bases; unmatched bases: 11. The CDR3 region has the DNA TGCAGTGCTAGAACAGGGGGCGGACATCTGGGTGGCTACACCTTC. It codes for CSARTGGGHLGGYTF.

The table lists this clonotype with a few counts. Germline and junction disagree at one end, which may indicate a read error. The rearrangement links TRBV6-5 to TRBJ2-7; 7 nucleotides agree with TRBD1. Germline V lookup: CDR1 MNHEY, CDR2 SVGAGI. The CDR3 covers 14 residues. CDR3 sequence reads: CAISDSTGTKEQYF. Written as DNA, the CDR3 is TGTGCCATCAGTGACTCGACAGGGACGAAAGAGCAGTACTTC.

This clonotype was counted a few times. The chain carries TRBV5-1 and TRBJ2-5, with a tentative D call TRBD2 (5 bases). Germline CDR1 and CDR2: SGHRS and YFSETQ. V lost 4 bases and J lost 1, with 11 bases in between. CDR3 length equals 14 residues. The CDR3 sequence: CASSPSSSQETQYF. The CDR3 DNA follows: TGCGCCAGCAGCCCCTCTAGCTCCCAAGAGACCCAGTACTTC.

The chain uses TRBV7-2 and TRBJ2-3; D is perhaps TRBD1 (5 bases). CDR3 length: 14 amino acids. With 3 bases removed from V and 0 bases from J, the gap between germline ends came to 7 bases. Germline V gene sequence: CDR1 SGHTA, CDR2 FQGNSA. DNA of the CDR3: TGTGCCAGCAGCTTGACAGTTAGCACAGATACGCAGTATTTT. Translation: CASSLTVSTDTQYF.

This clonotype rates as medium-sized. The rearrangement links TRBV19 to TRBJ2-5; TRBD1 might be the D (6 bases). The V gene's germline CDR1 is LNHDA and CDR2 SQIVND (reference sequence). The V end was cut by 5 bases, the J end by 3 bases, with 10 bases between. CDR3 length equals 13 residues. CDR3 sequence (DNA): TGTGCCAGTAGTCCGGGGACAAAAGAGACCCAGTACTTC. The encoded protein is CASSPGTKETQYF.

CDR3 protein: CASSQKGDISPLHF. The CDR3 DNA reads as TGCGCCAGCAGCCAAAAGGGCGACATTTCACCCCTCCACTTT. The rearrangement uses TRBV4-3 and TRBJ1-6; no clear D gene. The CDR3 covers 14 residues. Per the germline V gene, CDR1 is LGHNA and CDR2 is YSLEER. The V gene lost 2 bases and the J gene lost 9 bases, with 11 bases spanning the gap.

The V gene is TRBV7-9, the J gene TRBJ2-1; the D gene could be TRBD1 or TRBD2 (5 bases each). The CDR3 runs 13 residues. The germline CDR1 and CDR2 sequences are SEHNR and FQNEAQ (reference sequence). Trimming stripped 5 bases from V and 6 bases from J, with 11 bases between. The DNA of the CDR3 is TGTGCCAGCAGCCCCGGGACGGTCAATGAGCAGTTCTTC. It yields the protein CASSPGTVNEQFF.

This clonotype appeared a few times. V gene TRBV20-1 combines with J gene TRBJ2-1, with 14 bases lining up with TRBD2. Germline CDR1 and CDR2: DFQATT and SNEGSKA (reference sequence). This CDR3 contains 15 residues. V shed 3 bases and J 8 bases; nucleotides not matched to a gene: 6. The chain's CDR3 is CSARQGLAGAYEQFF. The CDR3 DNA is TGCAGTGCTAGGCAGGGACTAGCGGGAGCCTATGAGCAGTTCTTC.

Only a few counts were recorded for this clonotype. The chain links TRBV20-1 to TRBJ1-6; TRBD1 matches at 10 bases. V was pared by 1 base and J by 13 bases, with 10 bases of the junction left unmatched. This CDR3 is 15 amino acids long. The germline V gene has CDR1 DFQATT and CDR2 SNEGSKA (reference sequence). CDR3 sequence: CSARVSGQGWMPLHF. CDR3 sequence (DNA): TGCAGTGCTAGAGTCTCGGGACAGGGGTGGATGCCCCTCCACTTT.

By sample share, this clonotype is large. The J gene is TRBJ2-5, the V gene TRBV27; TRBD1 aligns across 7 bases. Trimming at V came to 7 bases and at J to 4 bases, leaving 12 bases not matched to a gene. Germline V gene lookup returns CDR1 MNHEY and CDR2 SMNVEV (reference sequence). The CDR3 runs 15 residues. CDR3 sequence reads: CASTPGGQLRETQYF. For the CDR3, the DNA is TGTGCCAGCACCCCTGGGGGACAGCTAAGAGAGACCCAGTACTTC.

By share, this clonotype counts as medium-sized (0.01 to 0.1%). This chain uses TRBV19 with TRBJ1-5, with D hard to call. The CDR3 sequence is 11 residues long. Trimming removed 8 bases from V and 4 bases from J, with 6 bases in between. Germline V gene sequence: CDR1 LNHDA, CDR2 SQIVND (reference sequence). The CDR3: CASSSNQPQHF. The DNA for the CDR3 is TGTGCCAGTTCTTCGAATCAGCCCCAGCATTTT.

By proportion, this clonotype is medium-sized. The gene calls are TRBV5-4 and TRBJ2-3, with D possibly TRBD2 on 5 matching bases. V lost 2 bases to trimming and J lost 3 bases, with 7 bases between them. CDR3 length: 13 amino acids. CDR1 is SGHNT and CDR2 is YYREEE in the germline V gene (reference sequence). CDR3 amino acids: CASSFRETDTQYF. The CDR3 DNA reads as TGTGCCAGCAGCTTTAGGGAGACAGATACGCAGTATTTT. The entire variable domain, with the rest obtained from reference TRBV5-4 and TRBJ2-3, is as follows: ETGVTQSPTHLIKTRGQQVTLRCSSQSGHNTVSWYQQALGQGPQFIFQYYREEENGRGNFPPRFSGLQFPNYSSELNVNALELDDSALYLCASSFRETDTQYFGPGTRLTVL.

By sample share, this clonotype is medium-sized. The CDR3 DNA follows: TGCAGCGCGAGGGGACAGGAGAACACTGAAGCTTTCTTT. Translation: CSARGQENTEAFF. The chain has TRBV29-1 and TRBJ1-1; TRBD1 agrees at 8 bases. V was clipped by 7 bases and J by 1 base; unmatched bases: 5. Germline CDR1 is SQVTM and CDR2 is ANQGSEA. The CDR3 length is 13 residues.

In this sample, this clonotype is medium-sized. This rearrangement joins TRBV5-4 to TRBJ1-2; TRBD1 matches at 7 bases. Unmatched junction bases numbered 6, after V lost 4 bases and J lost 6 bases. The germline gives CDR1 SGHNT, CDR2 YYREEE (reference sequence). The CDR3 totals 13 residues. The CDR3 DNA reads TGTGCCAGCAGCAGTAACAGGGGTGATGGCTACACCTTC. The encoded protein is CASSSNRGDGYTF. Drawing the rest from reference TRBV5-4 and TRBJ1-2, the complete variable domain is ETGVTQSPTHLIKTRGQQVTLRCSSQSGHNTVSWYQQALGQGPQFIFQYYREEENGRGNFPPRFSGLQFPNYSSELNVNALELDDSALYLCASSSNRGDGYTFGSGTRLTVV.

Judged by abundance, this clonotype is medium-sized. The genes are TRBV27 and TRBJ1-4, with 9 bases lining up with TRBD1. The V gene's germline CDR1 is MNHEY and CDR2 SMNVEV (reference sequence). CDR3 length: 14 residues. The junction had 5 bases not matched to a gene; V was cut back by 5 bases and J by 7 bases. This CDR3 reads CASSRDRASEKLFF. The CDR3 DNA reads TGTGCCAGCAGTCGGGACAGGGCGAGTGAAAAACTGTTTTTT.

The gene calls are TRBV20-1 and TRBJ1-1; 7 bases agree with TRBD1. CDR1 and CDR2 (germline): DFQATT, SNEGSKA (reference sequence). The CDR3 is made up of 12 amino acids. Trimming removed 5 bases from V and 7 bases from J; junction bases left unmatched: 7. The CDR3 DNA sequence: TGCAGTGCTGAGCCTAACAGGGGTGAAGCTTTCTTT. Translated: CSAEPNRGEAFF.